This TCR beta chain was captured by sequencing in a study of T cells in Graves' hyperthyroidism and ophthalmopathy. Study results and limitations: Most thyroid clonotypes expanded above 0.001 appeared in blood too. Model predictions of ophthalmopathy came a median approximately 6.8 months before onset.

A remark on this clonotype: Its antigen is unidentified.

Exclusion criteria comprised uncontrolled infection, other autoimmune disease, pregnancy or lactation. TCR beta CDR3 region amplification was performed from RNA transcripts. Initially, a first-round RT-PCR of the TCR CDR3 employed the HTBI primer set. TCRdb passed the multiplex PCR reads through MiXCR, listing each CDR3 protein once. Seen here are 150,000 or so distinct CDR3 sequences, approximately 20% observed once, and the top ten hold more than 65%. This clonotype was sampled from a woman in her fifties or sixties with Graves' hyperthyroidism that later progressed to Graves' ophthalmopathy. Specimen: blood.

CDR3 DNA sequence: TGTGCCAGCAGCCCCCGAACAGGGGCGGGAGGGGAGTACAAGCCTGAGCAGTTCTTC. It is translated as CASSPRTGAGGEYKPEQFF. The chain uses TRBV9 and TRBJ2-1, with 9 positions matching TRBD2. Germline CDR1 and CDR2: SGDLS and YYNGEE. CDR3 length equals 19 residues. V dropped 4 bases and J dropped 9; count of bases not matched to a gene: 23.